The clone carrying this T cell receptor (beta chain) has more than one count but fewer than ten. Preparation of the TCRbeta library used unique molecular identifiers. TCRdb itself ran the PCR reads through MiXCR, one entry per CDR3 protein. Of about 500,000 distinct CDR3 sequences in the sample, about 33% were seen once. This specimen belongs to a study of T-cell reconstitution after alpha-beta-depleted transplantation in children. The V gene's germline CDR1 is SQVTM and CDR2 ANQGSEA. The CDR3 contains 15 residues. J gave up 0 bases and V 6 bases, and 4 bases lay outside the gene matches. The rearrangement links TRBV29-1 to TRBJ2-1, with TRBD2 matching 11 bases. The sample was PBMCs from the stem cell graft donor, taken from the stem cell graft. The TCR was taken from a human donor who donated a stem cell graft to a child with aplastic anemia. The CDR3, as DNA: TGCAGCGTGGGGGGACTAGCGGTCTCCTACAATGAGCAGTTCTTC. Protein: CSVGGLAVSYNEQFF.